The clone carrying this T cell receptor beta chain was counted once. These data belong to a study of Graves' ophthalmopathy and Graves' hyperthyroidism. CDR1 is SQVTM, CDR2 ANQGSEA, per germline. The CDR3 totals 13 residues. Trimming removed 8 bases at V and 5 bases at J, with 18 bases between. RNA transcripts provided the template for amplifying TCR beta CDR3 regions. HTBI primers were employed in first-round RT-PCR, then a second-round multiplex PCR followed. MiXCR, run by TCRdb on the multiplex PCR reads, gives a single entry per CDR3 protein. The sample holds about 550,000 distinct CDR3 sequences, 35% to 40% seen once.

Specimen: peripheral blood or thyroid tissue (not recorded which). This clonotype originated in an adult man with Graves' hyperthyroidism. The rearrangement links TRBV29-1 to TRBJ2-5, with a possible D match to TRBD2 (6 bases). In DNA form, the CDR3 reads TGCAGCTCACCACCGCTGGGGAGGGAGACCCAGTACTTC. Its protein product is CSSPPLGRETQYF.